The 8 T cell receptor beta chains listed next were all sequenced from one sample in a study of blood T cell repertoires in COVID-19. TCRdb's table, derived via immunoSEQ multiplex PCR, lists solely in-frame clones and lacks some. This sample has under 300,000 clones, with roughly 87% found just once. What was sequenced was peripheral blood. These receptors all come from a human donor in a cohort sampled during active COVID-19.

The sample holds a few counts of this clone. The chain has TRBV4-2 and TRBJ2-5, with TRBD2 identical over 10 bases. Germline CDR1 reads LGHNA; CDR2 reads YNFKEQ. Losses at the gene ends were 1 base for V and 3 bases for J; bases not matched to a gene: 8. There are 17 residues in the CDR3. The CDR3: CASSQAQAGGPEETQYF. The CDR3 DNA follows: TGTGCCAGCAGCCAAGCCCAAGCGGGAGGGCCTGAAGAGACCCAGTACTTC.

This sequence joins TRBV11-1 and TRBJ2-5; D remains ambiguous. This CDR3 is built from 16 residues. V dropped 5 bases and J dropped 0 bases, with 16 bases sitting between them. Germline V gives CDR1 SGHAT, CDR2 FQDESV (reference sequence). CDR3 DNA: TGTGCCAGCAGCCACGGTCGGGTATTCGACCAAGAGACCCAGTACTTC. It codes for CASSHGRVFDQETQYF.

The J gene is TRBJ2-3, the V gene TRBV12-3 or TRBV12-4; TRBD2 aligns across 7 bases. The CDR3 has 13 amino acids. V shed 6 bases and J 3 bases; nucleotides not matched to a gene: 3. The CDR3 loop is CASRLAATDTQYF. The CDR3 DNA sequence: TGTGCCAGCAGGCTAGCGGCGACAGATACGCAGTATTTT.

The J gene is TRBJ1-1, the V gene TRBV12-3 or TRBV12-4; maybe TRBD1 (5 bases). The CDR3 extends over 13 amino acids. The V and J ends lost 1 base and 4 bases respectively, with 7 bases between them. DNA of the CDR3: TGTGCCAGCAGTTTAGTGGGGGGCACTGAAGCTTTCTTT. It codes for CASSLVGGTEAFF.

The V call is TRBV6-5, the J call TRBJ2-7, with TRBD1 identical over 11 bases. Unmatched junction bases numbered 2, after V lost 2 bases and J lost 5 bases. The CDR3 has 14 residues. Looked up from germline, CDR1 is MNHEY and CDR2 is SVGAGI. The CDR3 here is CASSYLGQGDEQYF. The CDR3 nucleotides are TGTGCCAGCAGTTACCTGGGACAGGGGGACGAGCAGTACTTC.

The CDR3, as DNA: TGTGCCAGCAGTTTCACGGCAGGTGAAGCTTTCTTT. Protein: CASSFTAGEAFF. V is TRBV12-3 or TRBV12-4 and J is TRBJ1-1; unclear D gene. Between the trimmed V and J ends, which lost 3 bases and 7 bases, there was a span of 9 bases. CDR3 size: 12 residues.

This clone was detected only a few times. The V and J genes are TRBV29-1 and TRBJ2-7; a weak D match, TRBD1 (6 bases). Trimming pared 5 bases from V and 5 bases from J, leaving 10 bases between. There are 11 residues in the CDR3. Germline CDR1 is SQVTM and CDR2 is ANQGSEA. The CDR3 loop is CSVRRGHEQYF. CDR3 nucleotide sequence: TGCAGCGTTCGCAGGGGTCACGAGCAGTACTTC.

CDR3 in amino acids: CASSTLNGLTADTQYF. In DNA, the CDR3 is TGTGCCAGCAGCACTTTGAATGGTTTAACTGCAGATACGCAGTATTTT. V usage is TRBV9 and J usage is TRBJ2-3; D is unclear. Germline V gene data show CDR1 as SGDLS and CDR2 as YYNGEE. The ends were cut back, 4 bases at V and 4 bases at J, with 19 bases in the middle. This CDR3 region has 16 residues.